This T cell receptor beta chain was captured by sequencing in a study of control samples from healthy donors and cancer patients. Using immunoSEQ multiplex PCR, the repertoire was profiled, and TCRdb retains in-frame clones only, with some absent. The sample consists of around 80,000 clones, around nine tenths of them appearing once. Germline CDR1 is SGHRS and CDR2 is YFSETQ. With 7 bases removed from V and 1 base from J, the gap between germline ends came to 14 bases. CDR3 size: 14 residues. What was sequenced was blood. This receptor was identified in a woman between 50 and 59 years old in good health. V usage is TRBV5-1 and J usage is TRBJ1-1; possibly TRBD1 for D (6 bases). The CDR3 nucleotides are TGCGCCAGCGATAACGGCAGGGGGAACACTGAAGCTTTCTTT. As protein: CASDNGRGNTEAFF.